This entry lists 20 T cell receptor beta chains sequenced from one sample in a study of response to subunit inactivated influenza vaccine. MiXCR, run by TCRdb on the RT-PCR reads, gives a single entry per CDR3 protein. The sample has 450,000 to 500,000 distinct CDR3 sequences; approximately 9.9% are singletons. The starting material was PBMCs from blood, obtained roughly 47 days after vaccination. The receptors derive from a man aged 50-59 years who received an inactivated influenza vaccine.

This clonotype was detected a few times. The chain links TRBV5-1 to TRBJ2-7, with D tentatively TRBD1 or TRBD2 (5 bases each). The CDR3 length is 11 residues. CDR1 and CDR2 (germline): SGHRS, YFSETQ. The V end was cut by 5 bases, the J end by 9 bases, with 12 bases between. CDR3: CASSLDSGQYF. The CDR3 nucleotides are TGCGCCAGCAGTCTCGACAGCGGGCAGTACTTC.

This clonotype appeared many times. V usage is TRBV20-1 and J usage is TRBJ2-5; D not resolved. The germline V gene has CDR1 DFQATT and CDR2 SNEGSKA (reference sequence). The CDR3 length is 15 residues. Trimming cost V 0 bases and J 2 bases, with 13 bases left between them. As DNA, the CDR3 is TGCAGTGCTAGAGAAACCGGAGTGAGACAAGAGACCCAGTACTTC. It is translated as CSARETGVRQETQYF.

Many counts were recorded for this clonotype. The V gene is TRBV20-1, the J gene TRBJ1-4; TRBD1 matches 9 bases. Trimming removed 4 bases from V and 6 bases from J; junction bases left unmatched: 12. CDR1 and CDR2 (germline): DFQATT, SNEGSKA (reference sequence). The CDR3 contains 16 residues. The CDR3 nucleotides read TGCAGTGCTAACTCTCGTTCGGGACAGGGTTATGAAAAACTGTTTTTT. This gives the protein CSANSRSGQGYEKLFF.

This clonotype has just a few counts. The genes are TRBV28 and TRBJ1-4, with D unresolved. The V end lost 6 bases, the J end lost 2 bases, and 4 bases lay between the germline ends. CDR1 is MDHEN, CDR2 SYDVKM, per germline. CDR3 size: 12 residues. CDR3 amino acids: CASRRTNEKLFF. As DNA, the CDR3 is TGTGCCAGCAGGCGGACTAATGAAAAACTGTTTTTT.

This clonotype has only a few counts. The chain links TRBV15 to TRBJ2-4; possibly TRBD1 for D (5 bases). V was trimmed by 0 bases and J by 0 bases, leaving 15 bases between them. CDR1 and CDR2 (germline): LNHNV, YYDKDF (reference sequence). The CDR3 consists of 18 residues. Here the CDR3 reads CATSRDLETVLAKNIQYF. As DNA, the CDR3 is TGTGCCACCAGCAGAGATCTCGAGACAGTTCTAGCCAAAAACATTCAGTACTTC.

The rearrangement uses TRBV7-2 and TRBJ2-7; TRBD1 matches 7 bases. Germline CDR1 and CDR2: SGHTA and FQGNSA. The CDR3 is made up of 14 amino acids. The ends lost 3 bases at V and 2 bases at J; junction bases unmatched: 4. Written as DNA, the CDR3 is TGTGCCAGCAGCTTTTACAGGGGTACCTACGAGCAGTACTTC. Amino acid sequence: CASSFYRGTYEQYF.

This clonotype was counted a few times. V gene TRBV7-6 combines with J gene TRBJ2-1, with a possible D match to TRBD2 (5 bases). Per the germline V gene, CDR1 is SGHVS and CDR2 is FNYEAQ. This CDR3 is built from 16 residues. Trimming removed 1 base from V and 5 bases from J, with 15 bases in between. Here the CDR3 DNA reads TGTGCCAGCAGCTTAGTCCAACGGGAAATCAACAATGAGCAGTTCTTC. This codes for CASSLVQREINNEQFF.

This clonotype was seen only a few times. The chain carries TRBV6-5 and TRBJ2-2; 7 positions match TRBD2. This CDR3 is 15 amino acids long. J gave up 6 bases and V 1 base, and 5 bases lay outside the gene matches. Germline V gives CDR1 MNHEY, CDR2 SVGAGI. CDR3 loop: CASSYLAGDAGELFF. CDR3 bases: TGTGCCAGCAGTTACTTGGCGGGGGACGCCGGGGAGCTGTTTTTT.

There are a few counts of this clonotype. The gene calls are TRBV7-2 and TRBJ2-2; D is possibly TRBD1 or TRBD2 (6 bases each). The ends were cut back, 6 bases at V and 3 bases at J, with 17 bases in the middle. CDR3 length: 16 amino acids. CDR1 and CDR2 (germline): SGHTA, FQGNSA. The CDR3 reads CASRGPGGFYTGELFF. DNA for the CDR3: TGTGCCAGCAGGGGTCCCGGGGGCTTTTACACCGGGGAGCTGTTTTTT.

The chain joins TRBV5-4 to TRBJ2-5; D gene ambiguous. The CDR3 extends over 14 amino acids. Trimming removed 0 bases from V and 1 base from J, with 7 bases in between. Germline CDR1 reads SGHNT; CDR2 reads YYREEE (reference sequence). The CDR3: CASSLERAQETQYF. CDR3 bases: TGTGCCAGCAGCTTGGAAAGGGCCCAAGAGACCCAGTACTTC.

This clonotype occurred many times. V and J are TRBV4-3 and TRBJ2-7; TRBD2 matches 8 bases. After removal of 0 bases from V and 1 base from J, the junction contained 5 bases not matched to a gene. Germline V lookup: CDR1 LGHNA, CDR2 YSLEER. The CDR3 loop spans 16 amino acids. Written as DNA, the CDR3 is TGCGCCAGCAGCCAAGACGGGACTAGGTCTTCCTACGAGCAGTACTTC. Protein sequence: CASSQDGTRSSYEQYF.

In its sample, this clonotype was seen a few times. The chain links TRBV6-5 to TRBJ2-1; TRBD1 might be the D (5 bases). The CDR3 runs 15 residues. The V gene's germline CDR1 is MNHEY and CDR2 SVGAGI. Trimming left V 2 bases short and J 0 bases short, with 8 bases between. In DNA form, the CDR3 reads TGTGCCAGCAGTTACGGGGCGAGCTCCTACAATGAGCAGTTCTTC. Translating it yields CASSYGASSYNEQFF.

Only a few counts were recorded for this clonotype. The chain employs TRBV28 and TRBJ2-7; 7 bases map to TRBD1. The germline V gene has CDR1 MDHEN and CDR2 SYDVKM. V lost 6 bases, J lost 2 bases, and 4 bases stayed unmatched. This CDR3 has 13 residues. The CDR3, as DNA: TGTGCCAGCAGGGGGACAGCCGCCTACGAGCAGTACTTC. Translation: CASRGTAAYEQYF.

The chain couples TRBV7-2 to TRBJ1-3; D not certain. The CDR3 runs to 16 residues. V lost 2 bases and J 0 bases, leaving 11 bases between the germline ends. CDR1 and CDR2 (germline): SGHTA, FQGNSA. CDR3 region: CASSLLGGSSGNTIYF. The CDR3 nucleotides are TGTGCCAGCAGCTTACTAGGCGGATCCTCTGGAAACACCATATATTTT.

This clonotype occurred a few times. The chain carries TRBV7-2 and TRBJ2-3, with TRBD1 as a possible D gene (6 bases). The CDR3 is 15 amino acids. Germline V CDR1 and CDR2: SGHTA, FQGNSA. V dropped 8 bases and J dropped 0 bases, with 15 bases sitting between them. The CDR3 DNA follows: TGTGCCAGCCGACGACCAGGGGTGAGCACAGATACGCAGTATTTT. This codes for CASRRPGVSTDTQYF.

This clonotype has just a few counts. The CDR3 here is CASGHTGELFF. In nucleotides, the CDR3 is TGTGCCAGCGGCCACACCGGGGAGCTGTTTTTT. The chain recombines TRBV25-1 with TRBJ2-2; D gene ambiguous. The CDR3 consists of 11 residues. V was clipped by 8 bases and J by 3 bases, with 4 bases between them. Germline V CDR1 and CDR2: MGHDK, SYGVNS.

The chain employs TRBV7-9 and TRBJ2-3; TRBD2 might be the D (6 bases). This CDR3 contains 16 residues. Trimming removed 1 base at V and 4 bases at J, with 15 bases between. CDR1 and CDR2 from the germline V gene are SEHNR and FQNEAQ (reference sequence). DNA of the CDR3: TGTGCCAGCAGCTTAGGTCCGGGGGTCAATTCAGATACGCAGTATTTT. This encodes CASSLGPGVNSDTQYF.

There are a few counts of this clonotype. This rearrangement joins TRBV29-1 to TRBJ2-5, with D possibly called TRBD1 or TRBD2 (6 bases each). Trimming took off 4 bases at V and 2 bases at J, with 17 bases between the two ends. CDR1 and CDR2 from the germline V gene are SQVTM and ANQGSEA. The CDR3 is 15 amino acids. DNA for the CDR3: TGCAGCGTTGTGGAGGGGTGGAGGGGGCAAGAGACCCAGTACTTC. It specifies CSVVEGWRGQETQYF.

The chain has TRBV29-1 and TRBJ1-1, with a tentative D call TRBD1 (6 bases). The CDR3 extends over 14 amino acids. V was cut by 7 bases and J by 2 bases, with 17 bases left in between. Per germline, CDR1 SQVTM and CDR2 ANQGSEA. The CDR3 DNA follows: TGCAGCGCAATCCTGAACAGGGAAAACACTGAAGCTTTCTTT. Protein: CSAILNRENTEAFF.

This clonotype has more than one count but fewer than ten. The genes are TRBV20-1 and TRBJ2-7, with 8 bases identical to TRBD1. The germline V gene has CDR1 DFQATT and CDR2 SNEGSKA (reference sequence). Losses at the gene ends were 5 bases for V and 1 base for J; bases not matched to a gene: 4. The CDR3 length is 13 residues. The CDR3 sequence: CSAGRQGSYEQYF. The DNA of the CDR3 is TGCAGTGCTGGACGACAGGGGTCCTACGAGCAGTACTTC.